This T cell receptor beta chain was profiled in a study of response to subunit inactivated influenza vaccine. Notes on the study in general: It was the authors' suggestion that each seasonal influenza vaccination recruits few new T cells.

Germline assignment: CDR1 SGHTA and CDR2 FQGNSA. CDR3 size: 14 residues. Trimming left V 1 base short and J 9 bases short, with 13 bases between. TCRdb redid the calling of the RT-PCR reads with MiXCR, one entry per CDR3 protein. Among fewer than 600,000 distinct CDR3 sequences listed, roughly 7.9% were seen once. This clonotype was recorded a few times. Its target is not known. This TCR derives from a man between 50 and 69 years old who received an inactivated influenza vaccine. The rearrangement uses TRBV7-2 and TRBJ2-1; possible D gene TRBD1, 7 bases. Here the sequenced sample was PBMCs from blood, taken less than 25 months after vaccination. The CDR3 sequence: CASSLVGGGAEQFF. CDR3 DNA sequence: TGTGCCAGCAGCTTAGTCGGAGGGGGCGCTGAGCAGTTCTTC. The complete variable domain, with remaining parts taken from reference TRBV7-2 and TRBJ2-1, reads GAGVSQSPSNKVTEKGKDVELRCDPISGHTALYWYRQSLGQGLEFLIYFQGNSAPDKSGLPSDRFSAERTGGSVSTLTIQRTQQEDSAVYLCASSLVGGGAEQFFGPGTRLTVL.